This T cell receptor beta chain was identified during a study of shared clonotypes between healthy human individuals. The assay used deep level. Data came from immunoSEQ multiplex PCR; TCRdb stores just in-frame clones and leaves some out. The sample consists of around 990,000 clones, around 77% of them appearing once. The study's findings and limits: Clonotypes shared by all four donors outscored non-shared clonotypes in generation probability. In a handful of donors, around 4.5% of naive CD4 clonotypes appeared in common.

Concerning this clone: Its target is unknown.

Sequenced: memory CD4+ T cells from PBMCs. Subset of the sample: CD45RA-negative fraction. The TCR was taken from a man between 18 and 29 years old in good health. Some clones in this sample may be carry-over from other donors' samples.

CDR3 sequence: CASTPSPGAASGANVLTF. The DNA for the CDR3 is TGTGCCAGCACCCCGAGTCCAGGGGCCGCCTCTGGGGCCAACGTCCTGACTTTC. The J gene is TRBJ2-6, the V gene TRBV27; D perhaps matches TRBD1 (6 bases). There are 18 residues in the CDR3. CDR1 MNHEY and CDR2 SMNVEV come from the germline V gene (reference sequence). V lost 7 bases and J 0 bases, leaving 19 bases between the germline ends.